These T cell receptor beta chains were read from a single sample in a study of T cell responses to AZD1222 COVID-19 vaccine. TCRdb's copy holds only in-frame clones and misses some; the assay was immunoSEQ multiplex PCR. Of about 150,000 clones listed, around nine tenths are singletons. The sequences come from peripheral blood, collected on day 0 of AZD1222 vaccination. Receptors were obtained from an adult in good health. CDR3s leave out the opening cysteine and the closing phenylalanine or tryptophan. Where a row states a size, it is once, few, many or the class of an expanded clone; other rows omit it.

V | size | CDR3
TRBV5-6 | . | ASSLGGGMGNTIY
TRBV7-9 | . | ASTTGNQPQH
TRBV7-2 | . | ASSLENRGDEQF
TRBV7-6 | . | ASSLAQGLNTEAF
TRBV11-2 | . | ASSYRGGGNTEAF
TRBV25-1 | . | ASSVGLRAAF
TRBV9 | . | ASSVEVGANVLT
TRBV18 | . | ASSLDGADYEQY
TRBV5-1 | . | ASSLVTGRNEKLF
TRBV30 | . | AWSALGVGFNEKLF
TRBV9 | . | ASTPDRDEEAF
TRBV6-5 | . | ASSYLGQISGNTIY
TRBV11-3 | once | ASSLTLYTEAF
TRBV27 | . | ASSLSNRGSYNSPLH
TRBV28 | . | ASSLEETYGYT
TRBV28 | once | ASRASRSSYEQY
TRBV29-1 | . | SVVPLAAPRTDTQY
TRBV10-1 | . | ASSGRLAGITGELF
TRBV7-2 | . | ASSLVGTLGNTIY
TRBV2 | . | ASSEQGAGANVLT
TRBV27 | . | ASRKGQLTNTEAF
TRBV6-4 | . | ASSWTSGNTDTQY
TRBV28 | . | ASTAPDRHQPQH
TRBV19 | . | ASSPTASNQPQH
TRBV7-2 | . | ASRPGPEGYT
TRBV3-1/TRBV3-2 | . | ASSQEQGRAF
TRBV19 | . | ASSSFLSSGTQETQY
TRBV20-1 | few | SASEPSKWGGTSNQPQH
TRBV19 | . | ASSSGTGGNLRSVSYEQY
TRBV11-2 | . | ASSSIQGKETQY
TRBV12-5 | . | ASGRSSDSYEQY
TRBV11-2 | . | ASSFLWITDTQY
TRBV9 | . | ASSVGGTYGYT